Only a few counts were recorded for the clone carrying this T cell receptor (beta chain). Its antigen remains unknown. This sample stems from a study of T cell responses to AZD1222 COVID-19 vaccine. Germline V lookup: CDR1 SGHRS, CDR2 YFSETQ. Trimming removed 0 bases at V and 6 bases at J, with 4 bases between. The CDR3 is 13 amino acids. Overall study results and limits: Mapped onto spike, vaccine-associated CD4 TCRs spanned it and were dominant at 160-218 and 743-854. Scientists sampled the repertoires only once the peak T cell response had passed.

The repertoire was sequenced with immunoSEQ multiplex PCR; TCRdb's copy has only in-frame clones and lacks some. The table lists some 110,000 clones, 70% to 90% of them singletons. The gene calls are TRBV5-1 and TRBJ1-6; D gene ambiguous. The material sequenced was peripheral blood, taken on day 0 of AZD1222 vaccination. The TCR sequence derives from an adult in good health. The CDR3 here is CASSLDPNSPLHF. Written as DNA, the CDR3 is TGCGCCAGCAGCTTGGACCCTAATTCACCCCTCCACTTT.